The 14 T cell receptor beta chains listed next were all sequenced from one sample in a study of blood T cell repertoires in COVID-19. The method was immunoSEQ multiplex PCR; TCRdb's version includes in-frame clones alone and lacks a portion of them. The sample yields 90,000 to 100,000 clones, roughly nine tenths seen once. The sequencing sample was made of peripheral blood. The receptor source for this set is a man between 65 and 79 years old with acute or convalescent COVID-19.

The chain combines TRBV5-1 with TRBJ1-4, with D uncertain. The CDR3 consists of 13 residues. V lost 5 bases and J 4 bases, leaving 9 bases between the germline ends. CDR1 and CDR2 (germline): SGHRS, YFSETQ. This chain's CDR3 is CASRSMRNEKLFF. Here the CDR3 DNA reads TGCGCCAGCAGGAGTATGCGTAATGAAAAACTGTTTTTT. Variable domain in full (rest from reference TRBV5-1 and TRBJ1-4): KAGVTQTPRYLIKTRGQQVTLSCSPISGHRSVSWYQQTPGQGLQFLFEYFSETQRNKGNFPGRFSGRQFSNSRSEMNVSTLELGDSALYLCASRSMRNEKLFFGSGTQLSVL.

Relative to its sample, this clone is large. This chain joins TRBV2 and TRBJ2-5, with 11 bases that match TRBD2. V dropped 6 bases and J dropped 2; count of bases not matched to a gene: 8. The CDR3 has 16 amino acids. The V gene's germline CDR1 is SNHLY and CDR2 FYNNEI. The CDR3 sequence: CASRDPSGGKQETQYF. In DNA form, the CDR3 reads TGTGCCAGCAGAGACCCTAGCGGGGGGAAACAAGAGACCCAGTACTTC.

The genes are TRBV5-1 and TRBJ2-1, with TRBD1 matching over 8 bases. This CDR3 is 12 amino acids long. From germline, CDR1 is SGHRS and CDR2 YFSETQ. Trimming took 4 bases from V and 12 from J; bases not matched to a gene: 6. The CDR3 region has the DNA TGCGCCAGCAGCACGGACAGGGTGTGGCAGTTCTTC. Translation gives CASSTDRVWQFF.

The CDR3 DNA reads TGTGCCAGCAGCCCCGGGTCGTCAGATGGCTACACCTTC. It translates to CASSPGSSDGYTF. The rearrangement uses TRBV6-5 and TRBJ1-2; D remains unclear. Trimming cost V 6 bases and J 6 bases, with 14 bases left between them. This CDR3 is built from 13 residues. Germline lookup yields CDR1 MNHEY and CDR2 SVGAGI.

This chain uses TRBV7-9 with TRBJ2-5; the match to TRBD1 covers 7 bases. V dropped 4 bases and J dropped 2; count of bases not matched to a gene: 16. There are 18 residues in the CDR3. Per germline, CDR1 SEHNR and CDR2 FQNEAQ (reference sequence). In nucleotides, the CDR3 is TGTGCCAGCAGCTCGCTGAGCCCCGGGGTCAGGGGGCAAGAGACCCAGTACTTC. This sequence encodes CASSSLSPGVRGQETQYF.

V gene TRBV28 combines with J gene TRBJ1-2; D perhaps matches TRBD1 (6 bases). The V and J ends lost 4 bases and 8 bases respectively, with 14 bases between them. The CDR3 totals 13 residues. The germline gives CDR1 MDHEN, CDR2 SYDVKM. This CDR3 reads CASSWGGAGGYTF. CDR3 in DNA: TGTGCCAGCAGTTGGGGGGGGGCGGGCGGCTACACCTTC.

For the CDR3, the DNA is TGCAGCGTCATATTACAGGACCGGTGGAGAGATACGCAGTATTTT. Protein: CSVILQDRWRDTQYF. The chain combines TRBV29-1 with TRBJ2-3; D might be TRBD1 (5 bases). The CDR3 loop spans 15 amino acids. CDR1 SQVTM and CDR2 ANQGSEA come from the germline V gene. The germline V and J ends were trimmed by 6 bases and 5 bases, with 21 bases remaining between them.

The chain couples TRBV2 to TRBJ1-6; 10 bases agree with TRBD1. This CDR3 region has 16 residues. J gave up 12 bases and V 1 base, and 9 bases lay outside the gene matches. Germline loops: CDR1 SNHLY, CDR2 FYNNEI. As DNA, the CDR3 is TGTGCCAGCAGTGAAGTTGTGGGACAGGGGAGGGGACCCCTCCACTTT. This sequence encodes CASSEVVGQGRGPLHF.

The J gene is TRBJ2-1, the V gene TRBV14; the D gene is possibly TRBD2 (6 bases). This CDR3 is 13 amino acids long. Germline CDR1 and CDR2: SGHDN and FVKESK. The V end lost 8 bases, the J end lost 4 bases, and 12 bases lay between the germline ends. The CDR3 nucleotides are TGTGCCAGCTCTACTAGCCAATACAATGAGCAGTTCTTC. This gives the protein CASSTSQYNEQFF.

CDR3: CASSFQGNYGYTF. DNA for the CDR3: TGCGCCAGCAGCTTTCAGGGGAACTATGGCTACACCTTC. The chain couples TRBV5-1 to TRBJ1-2, with TRBD1 as a possible D gene (6 bases). Germline CDR1 reads SGHRS; CDR2 reads YFSETQ. The CDR3 covers 13 residues. Trimming removed 2 bases at V and 2 bases at J, with 7 bases between. The complete variable domain, with remaining parts taken from reference TRBV5-1 and TRBJ1-2, reads KAGVTQTPRYLIKTRGQQVTLSCSPISGHRSVSWYQQTPGQGLQFLFEYFSETQRNKGNFPGRFSGRQFSNSRSEMNVSTLELGDSALYLCASSFQGNYGYTFGSGTRLTVV.

This clone was recorded only once. V and J are TRBV11-2 and TRBJ1-2; 9 bases are a match to TRBD1. The CDR3 extends over 14 amino acids. V dropped 5 bases and J dropped 1; count of bases not matched to a gene: 2. CDR1 and CDR2 (germline): SGHAT, FQNNGV. For the CDR3, the DNA is TGTGCCAGCAGCGACAGGGGGTATAACTATGGCTACACCTTC. This gives the protein CASSDRGYNYGYTF.

The rearrangement joins TRBV4-2 to TRBJ2-5, with 8 positions matching TRBD2. CDR1 and CDR2 (germline): LGHNA, YNFKEQ. After removal of 1 base from V and 6 bases from J, the junction contained 10 bases not matched to a gene. This CDR3 comprises 16 residues. As DNA, the CDR3 is TGTGCCAGCAGCCAAGTGAACCGGGGGGGCACCCAGACCCAGTACTTC. Protein product: CASSQVNRGGTQTQYF.

This rearrangement joins TRBV19 to TRBJ1-2, with 12 bases identical to TRBD1. This CDR3 contains 14 residues. The germline V gene encodes CDR1 LNHDA and CDR2 SQIVND (reference sequence). With 5 bases clipped from V and 5 bases from J, the junction kept 3 bases outside the gene matches. The CDR3 coding sequence is TGTGCCAGTAGTGGGACAGGGGGCCGGTATGGCTACACCTTC. This gives the protein CASSGTGGRYGYTF.

CDR3 region: CASRASYEQYF. CDR3 DNA sequence: TGTGCCAGCAGGGCTTCCTACGAGCAGTACTTC. This rearrangement joins TRBV28 to TRBJ2-7; D is ambiguous. Germline CDR1 reads MDHEN; CDR2 reads SYDVKM. This CDR3 is 11 amino acids long. The V gene lost 6 bases and the J gene lost 1 base, with 4 bases spanning the gap. The full variable domain, rest sourced from reference TRBV28 and TRBJ2-7, is DVKVTQSSRYLVKRTGEKVFLECVQDMDHENMFWYRQDPGLGLRLIYFSYDVKMKEKGDIPEGYSVSREKKERFSLILESASTNQTSMYLCASRASYEQYFGPGTRLTVT.